A single sample gave rise to the 9 T cell receptor beta chains below, sequenced in a study of vaccination and CD4 T cells after COVID-19. Treatment indicated: roughly ten-day PBMC culture with coronavirus spike peptide pools or control peptides (ViraFEST assay). The Oncomine TCR Beta short-read assay sequenced DNA from cultured CD4+ T cells. Using its own MiXCR run on the PCR reads, TCRdb lists one record per CDR3 protein. Of roughly 26,000 distinct CDR3 sequences listed, roughly 42% are singletons. No antigen has been identified for these receptors. Sample: CD4+ T cells from blood, cultured in vitro. Source of these receptors: a human donor who had recovered from COVID-19.

This clonotype was seen only a few times. V gene TRBV12-3 or TRBV12-4 combines with J gene TRBJ1-2; 9 bases match TRBD1. The V and J ends lost 6 bases and 6 bases, in that order; junction bases with no gene match: 5. The CDR3 covers 13 residues. This CDR3 reads CASRGTGFHGYTF. DNA for the CDR3: TGTGCCAGCAGGGGGACAGGGTTCCATGGCTACACCTTC.

This clonotype was seen only a few times. The V call is TRBV27, the J call TRBJ2-1; 7 bases are shared with TRBD1. The CDR3 is 14 amino acids. Per the germline V gene, CDR1 is MNHEY and CDR2 is SMNVEV (reference sequence). Trimming cost V 4 bases and J 4 bases; bases outside gene matches: 4. The CDR3: CASSSYRGYNEQFF. The CDR3 coding sequence is TGTGCCAGCAGTTCATACAGGGGATACAATGAGCAGTTCTTC.

This sequence joins TRBV6-5 and TRBJ1-2; D is uncertain. V was pared by 2 bases and J by 8 bases, with 12 bases between. This CDR3 region has 13 residues. The germline V gene encodes CDR1 MNHEY and CDR2 SVGAGI. The CDR3 loop reads CASSYSMAGGYTF. The CDR3 DNA follows: TGTGCCAGCAGTTACAGCATGGCGGGGGGCTACACCTTC.

Only a few counts were recorded for this clonotype. The V gene is TRBV24-1, the J gene TRBJ1-1; 12 positions agree with TRBD1. The length of the CDR3 is 14 residues. Unmatched junction bases numbered 8, after V lost 12 bases and J lost 4 bases. From germline, CDR1 is KGHDR and CDR2 SFDVKD. The CDR3, as DNA: TGTGCCTCTCAGGGACAGGGGGCAGGCACTGAAGCTTTCTTT. This gives the protein CASQGQGAGTEAFF.

The genes are TRBV6-1 and TRBJ2-1, with 8 bases fitting TRBD2. This CDR3 is 16 amino acids long. Germline values: CDR1 MNHNS, CDR2 SASEGT. The V gene end was trimmed by 6 bases and the J gene end by 5 bases; junction bases not matched to a gene: 12. The CDR3 region is CASSPRPTAGDNEQFF. As DNA, the CDR3 is TGTGCCAGCAGCCCCCGGCCGACAGCGGGGGACAATGAGCAGTTCTTC.

The chain combines TRBV6-4 with TRBJ1-2; maybe TRBD1 (6 bases). Trimming removed 7 bases at V and 2 bases at J, with 14 bases between. The V gene's germline CDR1 is MRHNA and CDR2 SNTAGT. The CDR3 spans 14 residues. The CDR3 loop reads CASTQNQGNYGYTF. The CDR3 nucleotides read TGTGCCAGCACTCAGAATCAGGGGAACTATGGCTACACCTTC.

This clonotype has just a few counts. V is TRBV6-1 and J is TRBJ1-5; a possible D gene is TRBD1 (5 bases). The CDR3 spans 16 residues. V dropped 6 bases and J dropped 0 bases, with 15 bases sitting between them. The V gene's germline CDR1 is MNHNS and CDR2 SASEGT. The CDR3 sequence: CASRTGTVYSNQPQHF. The CDR3 DNA reads as TGTGCCAGCAGGACGGGGACCGTTTATAGCAATCAGCCCCAGCATTTT.

V is TRBV19 and J is TRBJ1-5, with unresolved D. The CDR3 covers 15 residues. V lost 5 bases and J lost 3, with 14 bases in between. CDR1 and CDR2 (germline): LNHDA, SQIVND (reference sequence). The CDR3 DNA reads as TGTGCCAGTAGTCTGATACAGACCTCCAATCAGCCCCAGCATTTT. Encoded protein: CASSLIQTSNQPQHF.

This clonotype showed up just a few times. The rearrangement uses TRBV6-1 and TRBJ2-2; 11 nucleotides align to TRBD2. The CDR3 is made up of 14 amino acids. V shed 11 bases and J 1 base; nucleotides not matched to a gene: 3. CDR1 and CDR2 from the germline V gene are MNHNS and SASEGT. The CDR3 region has the DNA TGTGCCGGTAGCGGGAGGGTGAACACCGGGGAGCTGTTTTTT. This encodes CAGSGRVNTGELFF.